This record covers a single T cell receptor (beta chain). Germline CDR1 and CDR2: SGDLS and YYNGEE. Unmatched junction bases numbered 8, after V lost 0 bases and J lost 8 bases. This CDR3 contains 15 residues. Specified time point: patch test 3, about 24 weeks after DPC sensitization. As to treatment: therapeutic diphenylcyclopropenone sensitization with weekly scalp DPC. This sample stems from a study of human T cells and chemical hapten exposure. From the RACE reads, TCRdb called clonotypes with MiXCR, one entry per CDR3 protein. The sample has about 84,000 distinct CDR3 sequences, roughly 10% seen once.

V usage is TRBV9 and J usage is TRBJ2-1, with 7 bases lining up with TRBD1. The sample in question was whole blood, obtained in connection with sensitization to the hapten diphenylcyclopropenone (DPC). The TCR comes from a woman aged 50 to 60 with alopecia areata. Some clones in this sample may be carry-over from other donors' samples. This CDR3 is CASSVEGQWLDEQFF. CDR3 nucleotide sequence: TGTGCCAGCAGCGTAGAGGGACAGTGGTTGGATGAGCAGTTCTTC.